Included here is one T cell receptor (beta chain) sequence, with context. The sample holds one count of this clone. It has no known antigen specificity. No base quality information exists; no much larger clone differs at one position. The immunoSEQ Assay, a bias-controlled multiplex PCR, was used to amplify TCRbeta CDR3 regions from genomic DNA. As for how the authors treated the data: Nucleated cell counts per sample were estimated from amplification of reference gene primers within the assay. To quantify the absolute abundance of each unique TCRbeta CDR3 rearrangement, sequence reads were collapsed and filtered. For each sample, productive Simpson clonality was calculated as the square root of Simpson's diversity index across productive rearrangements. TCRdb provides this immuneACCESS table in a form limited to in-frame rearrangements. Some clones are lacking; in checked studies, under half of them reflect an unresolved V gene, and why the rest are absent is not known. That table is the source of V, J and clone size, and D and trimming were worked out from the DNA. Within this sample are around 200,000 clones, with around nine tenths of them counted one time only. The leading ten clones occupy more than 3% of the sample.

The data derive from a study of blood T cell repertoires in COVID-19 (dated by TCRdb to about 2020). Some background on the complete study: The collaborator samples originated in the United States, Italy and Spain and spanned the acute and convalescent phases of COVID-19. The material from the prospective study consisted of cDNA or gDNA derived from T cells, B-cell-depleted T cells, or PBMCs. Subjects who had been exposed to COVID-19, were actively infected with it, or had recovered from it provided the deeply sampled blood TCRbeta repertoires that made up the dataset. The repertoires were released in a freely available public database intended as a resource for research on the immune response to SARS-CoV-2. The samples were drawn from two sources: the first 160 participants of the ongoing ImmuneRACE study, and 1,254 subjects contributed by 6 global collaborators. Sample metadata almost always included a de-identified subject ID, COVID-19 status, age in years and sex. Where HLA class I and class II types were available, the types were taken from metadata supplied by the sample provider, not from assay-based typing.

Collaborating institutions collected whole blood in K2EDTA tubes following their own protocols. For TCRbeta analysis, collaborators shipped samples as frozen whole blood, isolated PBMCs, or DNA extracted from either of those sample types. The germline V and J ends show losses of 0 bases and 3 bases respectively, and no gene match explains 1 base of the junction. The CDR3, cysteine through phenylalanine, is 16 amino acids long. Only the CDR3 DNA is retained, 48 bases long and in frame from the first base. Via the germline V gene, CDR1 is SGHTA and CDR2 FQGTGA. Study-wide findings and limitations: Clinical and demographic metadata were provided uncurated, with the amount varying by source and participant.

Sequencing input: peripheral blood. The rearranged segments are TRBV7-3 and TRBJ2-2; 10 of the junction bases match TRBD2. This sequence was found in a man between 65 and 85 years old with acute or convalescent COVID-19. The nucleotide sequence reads TGTGCCAGCAGCTTAACTAGCGGGAGGTACACCGGGGAGCTGTTTTTT. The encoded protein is CASSLTSGRYTGELFF.